A single sample gave rise to the 12 T cell receptor beta chains below, sequenced in a study of cytomegalovirus exposure and HLA in healthy donors. In the PCR, 60 Vbeta and 13 Jbeta primers were used. Libraries were prepared by immunoSEQ multiplex PCR; TCRdb keeps only in-frame clonotypes and omits some of them. This table holds about 83,000 clones, roughly 79% found once. The sample comprised PBMCs. These receptors originate from a woman aged 25-40 years in good health and CMV-seronegative.

This sequence joins TRBV18 and TRBJ2-6; no clear D. This CDR3 is built from 18 residues. The germline V and J ends were trimmed by 4 bases and 2 bases, with 18 bases remaining between them. CDR1 is KGHSH, CDR2 LQKENI, per germline. The CDR3 protein is CASSLSVASSPGANVLTF. CDR3 coding DNA: TGTGCCAGCTCACTATCGGTCGCCTCTTCCCCTGGGGCCAACGTCCTGACTTTC.

The genes are TRBV2 and TRBJ2-3; unclear D gene. The CDR3 has 13 amino acids. Trimming took 4 bases from V and 6 from J, leaving 11 bases between them. CDR1 is SNHLY, CDR2 FYNNEI, per germline. The DNA for the CDR3 is TGTGCCAGCAGTGGCGCTTTGGGCGATACGCAGTATTTT. This gives the protein CASSGALGDTQYF.

The chain couples TRBV18 to TRBJ1-1; TRBD1 agrees at 8 bases. CDR1 KGHSH and CDR2 LQKENI come from the germline V gene. CDR3 size: 14 residues. The J segment lost 5 bases and the V segment lost 7 bases, leaving 9 bases of the junction unmatched. The CDR3 DNA reads TGTGCCAGCTTCCCCCAGGGGGCGAGAACTGAAGCTTTCTTT. Amino acids: CASFPQGARTEAFF.

The chain employs TRBV7-3 and TRBJ2-5; D may be TRBD2 (7 bases). Trimming shortened V by 2 bases and J by 4 bases, and 14 bases separated the two germline ends. The germline V gene has CDR1 SGHTA and CDR2 FQGTGA. The CDR3 sequence is 15 residues long. The CDR3, as DNA: TGTGCCAGCAGCTTAGGGGGGGCGAATGGAGAGACCCAGTACTTC. Its translation is CASSLGGANGETQYF.

The gene calls are TRBV7-6 and TRBJ2-5; TRBD2 agrees at 12 bases. Near its end, the DNA agrees better with TRBJ2-7, so the J call may be wrong. The germline V gene encodes CDR1 SGHVS and CDR2 FNYEAQ. This CDR3 spans 15 amino acids. CDR3 residues: CASSQLAGGRYEQYF. CDR3 nucleotide sequence: TGTGCCAGCAGCCAACTAGCGGGAGGAAGGTACGAGCAGTACTTC.

The rearrangement uses TRBV11-2 and TRBJ2-3; 9 bases line up with TRBD2. The CDR3 extends over 15 amino acids. Germline V gene lookup returns CDR1 SGHAT and CDR2 FQNNGV. Trimming took 2 bases from V and 3 from J; bases not matched to a gene: 3. The CDR3 here is CASSLFTSGTDTQYF. CDR3 DNA sequence: TGTGCCAGCAGCTTATTCACTAGCGGGACAGATACGCAGTATTTT.

The chain recombines TRBV5-1 with TRBJ2-5, with TRBD2 matching over 7 bases. Germline-derived CDR1 and CDR2 are SGHRS and YFSETQ. The V segment lost 1 base and the J segment 5 bases; nucleotides outside the gene matches: 2. This CDR3 has 13 amino acids. The CDR3 DNA is TGCGCCAGCAGCTTGAACGGGAGGGAGACCCAGTACTTC. Amino acids: CASSLNGRETQYF.

The chain recombines TRBV28 with TRBJ2-1; D possibly corresponds to TRBD1 (6 bases). The CDR3 is made up of 13 amino acids. Trimming took off 5 bases at V and 3 bases at J, with 8 bases between the two ends. Germline CDR1 reads MDHEN; CDR2 reads SYDVKM. The CDR3 sequence is CASSIQGYNEQFF. CDR3 in DNA: TGTGCCAGCAGTATACAGGGCTACAATGAGCAGTTCTTC.

This clone was counted between two and nine times. This chain uses TRBV5-1 with TRBJ1-1; the match to TRBD1 covers 9 bases. V was clipped by 2 bases and J by 1 base; unmatched bases: 3. Germline V lookup: CDR1 SGHRS, CDR2 YFSETQ. This CDR3 has 15 amino acids. In DNA, the CDR3 is TGCGCCAGCAGCTTCCAGGGACAGGGGAACACTGAAGCTTTCTTT. The encoded protein is CASSFQGQGNTEAFF.

J is TRBJ2-5 and V is TRBV9, with D perhaps matching TRBD1 (6 bases). CDR1 SGDLS and CDR2 YYNGEE come from the germline V gene. The CDR3 sequence is 14 residues long. V was shortened by 0 bases and J by 4 bases, with 10 bases between the two germline ends. CDR3 sequence (DNA): TGTGCCAGCAGCGTAGCTGGGGGCGCAGAGACCCAGTACTTC. Its translation: CASSVAGGAETQYF.

This chain connects TRBV2 to TRBJ1-5, with 7 positions matching TRBD1. The CDR3 length is 12 residues. J gave up 5 bases and V 8 bases, and 3 bases lay outside the gene matches. Germline V lookup: CDR1 SNHLY, CDR2 FYNNEI. The CDR3 DNA is TGTGCCAGCGGGGACAGCCATCAGCCCCAGCATTTT. It codes for CASGDSHQPQHF.

V usage is TRBV4-2 and J usage is TRBJ1-4, with D uncertain. Trimming pared 0 bases from V and 7 bases from J, leaving 12 bases between. The germline V gene encodes CDR1 LGHNA and CDR2 YNFKEQ. CDR3 size: 15 residues. The CDR3 sequence: CASSQDRGGGEKLFF. Here the CDR3 DNA reads TGTGCCAGCAGCCAAGACCGAGGAGGTGGTGAAAAACTGTTTTTT.